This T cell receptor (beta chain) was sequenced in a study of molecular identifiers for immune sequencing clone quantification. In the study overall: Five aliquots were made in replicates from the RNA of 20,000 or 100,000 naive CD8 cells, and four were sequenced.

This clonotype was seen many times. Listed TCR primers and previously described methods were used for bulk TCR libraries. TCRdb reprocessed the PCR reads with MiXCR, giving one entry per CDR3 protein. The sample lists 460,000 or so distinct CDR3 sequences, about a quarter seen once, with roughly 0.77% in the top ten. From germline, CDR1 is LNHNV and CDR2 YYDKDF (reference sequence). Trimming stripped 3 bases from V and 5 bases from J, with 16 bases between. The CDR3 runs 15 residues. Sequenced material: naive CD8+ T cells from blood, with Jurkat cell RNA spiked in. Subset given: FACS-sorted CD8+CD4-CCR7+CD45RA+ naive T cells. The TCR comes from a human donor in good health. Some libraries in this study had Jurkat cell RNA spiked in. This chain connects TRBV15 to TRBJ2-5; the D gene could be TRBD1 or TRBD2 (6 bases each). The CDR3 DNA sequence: TGTGCCACCAGCAGCGTACAGGGAGGAGATGAGACCCAGTACTTC. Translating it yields CATSSVQGGDETQYF.